This T cell receptor beta chain is from a study of blood T cell repertoires in COVID-19. Overall study: There were acute and convalescent COVID-19 samples, and they came from the United States, Italy and Spain. Sample material is recorded as cDNA or gDNA derived from T cells, B-cell-depleted T cells, or PBMCs.

J gave up 5 bases and V 4 bases, and 12 bases lay outside the gene matches. CDR1 LGHNA and CDR2 YNFKEQ come from the germline V gene. The CDR3 runs to 16 residues. Libraries were prepared by immunoSEQ multiplex PCR; TCRdb keeps only in-frame clonotypes and omits some of them. The table shows approximately 220,000 clones, with 88% occurring only once. Enrolled through a virtual design, the participants were between 18 and 89 years of age and came from about two dozen US areas. Sequenced sample: PBMCs or T cells enriched from blood (not recorded which). The receptor comes from a woman aged 30 to 39 who had recovered from COVID-19. The rearrangement links TRBV4-2 to TRBJ2-5, with 8 bases identical to TRBD1. The DNA for the CDR3 is TGTGCCAGCAGCCCCACGGACAGGGAAGAATGGGAGACCCAGTACTTC. Translating gives CASSPTDREEWETQYF.